A single sample is the source of the 9 T cell receptor beta chains below, sequenced in a study of spatial heterogeneity in lung cancer. Study-level points and caveats: Tumors with more nonsynonymous mutations had more expanded intratumoral alpha and beta TCRs.

Each CDR3 protein is one row after TCRdb ran MiXCR on the 5' RACE reads. The table records about 15,000 distinct CDR3 sequences, approximately 6.3% of them present only once. This sample's time point: sample taken at primary tumor resection. Their recognized antigens are unknown. The sample was lung tumor tissue, taken at surgery. Every receptor here comes from a male donor with early-stage non-small cell lung cancer.

This clonotype was detected ten times or more. This rearrangement joins TRBV19 to TRBJ2-7, with unresolved D. V lost 3 bases and J 2 bases, leaving 11 bases between the germline ends. Germline assignment: CDR1 LNHDA and CDR2 SQIVND (reference sequence). CDR3 length equals 14 residues. The CDR3 region has the DNA TGTGCCAGTAGTATCCTCGGCGAAACCTACGAGCAGTACTTC. Translated, it gives CASSILGETYEQYF. Full variable domain (remainder filled in from reference TRBV19 and TRBJ2-7): DGGITQSPKYLFRKEGQNVTLSCEQNLNHDAMYWYRQDPGQGLRLIYYSQIVNDFQKGDIAEGYSVSREKKESFPLTVTSAQKNPTAFYLCASSILGETYEQYFGPGTRLTVT.

This clonotype was counted at least ten times. CDR3 amino acids: CSASRTGSNQPQHF. The CDR3 DNA is TGCAGCGCATCCAGGACAGGGAGCAATCAGCCCCAGCATTTT. The chain is built from TRBV20-1 and TRBJ1-5; 8 bases align to TRBD1. The CDR3 covers 14 residues. Germline-derived CDR1 and CDR2 are DFQATT and SNEGSKA (reference sequence).

This clonotype was detected many times. V and J are TRBV6-5 and TRBJ2-7; the match to TRBD1 covers 9 bases. Germline trimming cut 6 bases from V and 0 bases from J; bases unmatched to any gene: 6. Germline CDR1 MNHEY, CDR2 SVGAGI. CDR3 length: 15 residues. The CDR3 DNA reads as TGTGCCAGCAGCTTTAACAGGGGGCGCTCCTACGAGCAGTACTTC. Its translation is CASSFNRGRSYEQYF.

This clonotype showed up many times. The chain uses TRBV9 and TRBJ2-6; TRBD2 aligns across 12 bases. The CDR3 consists of 17 residues. CDR1 and CDR2 from the germline V gene are SGDLS and YYNGEE. Trimming at V came to 7 bases and at J to 4 bases, leaving 9 bases not matched to a gene. The CDR3 DNA reads TGTGCCAGCCGCCGACTAGCGGGAGATTCAGGGGCCAACGTCCTGACTTTC. Its translation: CASRRLAGDSGANVLTF.

This clonotype has ten or more counts. The chain couples TRBV3-1 to TRBJ2-7; TRBD2 matches at 8 bases. V lost 5 bases and J lost 3; bases outside the gene matches: 6. Looked up from germline, CDR1 is LGHDT and CDR2 is YNNKEL (reference sequence). CDR3 length: 14 amino acids. CDR3 residues: CASSAVAGSYEQYF. In nucleotides, the CDR3 is TGTGCCAGCAGCGCGGTAGCGGGGAGCTACGAGCAGTACTTC.

This clonotype was recorded many times. This chain uses TRBV3-1 with TRBJ2-7; D could derive from TRBD1 or TRBD2 (5 bases each). Trimming took off 5 bases at V and 7 bases at J, with 15 bases between the two ends. The CDR3 is 13 residues long. In germline, CDR1 is LGHDT, CDR2 YNNKEL (reference sequence). In nucleotides, the CDR3 is TGTGCCAGCAGCTCTCCGGGGCGAGAGGAGCAGTACTTC. It encodes CASSSPGREEQYF.

This clonotype ranks as medium-sized (0.01 to 0.1%). J is TRBJ2-2 and V is TRBV20-1; unclear D gene. Per the germline V gene, CDR1 is DFQATT and CDR2 is SNEGSKA (reference sequence). This CDR3 has 13 residues. V was pared by 0 bases and J by 7 bases, with 9 bases between. CDR3 protein: CSARDVGRGELFF. The CDR3 region has the DNA TGCAGTGCTAGAGATGTAGGCCGCGGGGAGCTGTTTTTT.

This clonotype is labeled medium-sized. The rearrangement links TRBV19 to TRBJ1-5; D is perhaps TRBD1 (6 bases). Germline CDR1 reads LNHDA; CDR2 reads SQIVND (reference sequence). Trimming took 0 bases from V and 9 from J, leaving 15 bases between them. There are 15 residues in the CDR3. In nucleotides, the CDR3 is TGTGCCAGTAGTATAGACCGGGACAAGGTTTGGCCCCAGCATTTT. Protein sequence: CASSIDRDKVWPQHF. Full variable domain (remainder filled in from reference TRBV19 and TRBJ1-5): DGGITQSPKYLFRKEGQNVTLSCEQNLNHDAMYWYRQDPGQGLRLIYYSQIVNDFQKGDIAEGYSVSREKKESFPLTVTSAQKNPTAFYLCASSIDRDKVWPQHFGDGTRLSIL.

The chain links TRBV7-9 to TRBJ2-2; 14 bases agree with TRBD2. The J segment lost 4 bases and the V segment lost 4 bases, leaving 11 bases of the junction unmatched. Germline V gives CDR1 SEHNR, CDR2 FQNEAQ (reference sequence). The CDR3 runs 19 residues. CDR3 in DNA: TGTGCCAGCAGCTCAAACACCGGGACTAGCGGGGGAGTCACCGGGGAGCTGTTTTTT. This sequence encodes CASSSNTGTSGGVTGELFF.